What follows are 19 T cell receptor beta chains derived from one specimen sequenced in a study of response to subunit inactivated influenza vaccine. TCRdb reprocessed the RT-PCR reads via MiXCR and lists one record per CDR3 protein. Seen here are almost 250,000 distinct CDR3 sequences, 12% observed once, and the top ten hold 7.8%. Here the sequenced sample was non-naive T cells sorted from PBMCs, taken roughly 2 weeks before vaccination. Receptor source: a man aged 50 or older who received an inactivated influenza vaccine.

In DNA form, the CDR3 reads TGTGCCAGCAGTTTATGGTCTAGCGGGGGACCAGGAAACACCGGGGAGCTGTTTTTT. Translation gives CASSLWSSGGPGNTGELFF. The chain carries TRBV28 and TRBJ2-2; 10 bases agree with TRBD2. Unmatched junction bases numbered 9, after V lost 0 bases and J lost 2 bases. CDR1 is MDHEN, CDR2 SYDVKM, per germline. There are 19 residues in the CDR3.

V usage is TRBV24-1 and J usage is TRBJ2-5; maybe TRBD2 (6 bases). This CDR3 comprises 15 residues. The V gene lost 3 bases and the J gene lost 3 bases, with 13 bases spanning the gap. Per germline, CDR1 KGHDR and CDR2 SFDVKD. This chain's CDR3 is CATSDGGDGKETQYF. In DNA, the CDR3 is TGTGCCACCAGTGATGGAGGGGATGGGAAAGAGACCCAGTACTTC.

This chain uses TRBV7-8 with TRBJ2-1, with unresolved D. The CDR3 is 16 residues long. V lost 2 bases to trimming and J lost 0 bases, with 11 bases between them. From germline, CDR1 is SGHVS and CDR2 FQNEAQ. The CDR3 DNA reads as TGTGCCAGCAGCTTAACGGCGTACAGCTCCTACAATGAGCAGTTCTTC. It is translated as CASSLTAYSSYNEQFF.

This clonotype came up a few times. The chain joins TRBV5-6 to TRBJ2-5; no clear D gene. There are 13 residues in the CDR3. V lost 0 bases to trimming and J lost 2 bases, with 5 bases between them. Per the germline V gene, CDR1 is SGHDT and CDR2 is YYEEEE. CDR3 in DNA: TGTGCCAGCAGCTTGGTCGATCAAGAGACCCAGTACTTC. This gives the protein CASSLVDQETQYF.

This chain uses TRBV29-1 with TRBJ1-3; TRBD1 agrees at 8 bases. Trimming at V came to 7 bases and at J to 3 bases, leaving 5 bases not matched to a gene. This CDR3 is built from 13 residues. The germline V gene encodes CDR1 SQVTM and CDR2 ANQGSEA. CDR3 residues: CSAAGQVGNTIYF. The CDR3 region has the DNA TGCAGCGCCGCGGGACAGGTTGGAAACACCATATATTTT.

V and J are TRBV4-1 and TRBJ2-7; 10 nucleotides agree with TRBD1. The CDR3 runs to 16 residues. CDR1 and CDR2 from the germline V gene are MGHRA and YSYEKL. The trim removed 4 bases at V and 2 bases at J, leaving 8 bases unmatched. CDR3 nucleotide sequence: TGCGCCAGCAGCCGGTCCGGGACAGGGGATCCCTACGAGCAGTACTTC. It yields the protein CASSRSGTGDPYEQYF.

The rearrangement joins TRBV6-4 to TRBJ2-1; a weak D match, TRBD2 (5 bases). Per the germline V gene, CDR1 is MRHNA and CDR2 is SNTAGT. Trimming pared 4 bases from V and 1 base from J, leaving 11 bases between. This CDR3 has 15 residues. This CDR3 reads CASSVLRGSYNEQFF. The CDR3 nucleotides are TGTGCCAGCAGTGTACTCCGGGGTTCCTACAATGAGCAGTTCTTC.

There are a few counts of this clonotype. The chain's CDR3 is CASSPHGLAGGAEQFF. In DNA form, the CDR3 reads TGTGCCAGCAGCCCCCACGGACTAGCGGGAGGGGCTGAGCAGTTCTTC. The chain recombines TRBV7-3 with TRBJ2-1, with TRBD2 matching over 15 bases. The germline CDR1 and CDR2 sequences are SGHTA and FQGTGA. The CDR3 spans 16 residues. V trimming: 5 bases; J trimming: 9 bases; junction bases outside the gene matches: 8.

This clonotype has a handful of counts. V usage is TRBV20-1 and J usage is TRBJ2-5, with 9 positions matching TRBD2. This CDR3 spans 16 amino acids. CDR1 and CDR2 from the germline V gene are DFQATT and SNEGSKA (reference sequence). J lost 5 bases, V lost 1 base, and 11 bases had no gene match. CDR3 in amino acids: CSARAPPAGGIETQYF. CDR3 coding DNA: TGCAGTGCTAGAGCTCCCCCCGCGGGGGGGATCGAGACCCAGTACTTC.

This clonotype came up a few times. The chain's CDR3 is CASQFRDSSYEQYF. In DNA, the CDR3 is TGTGCCAGCCAGTTCCGGGACTCCTCCTACGAGCAGTACTTC. This chain links TRBV6-5 with TRBJ2-7, with D maybe TRBD2 (6 bases). The CDR3 is 14 amino acids. The V and J ends lost 8 bases and 0 bases respectively, with 14 bases between them. CDR1 and CDR2 (germline): MNHEY, SVGAGI.

The V and J genes are TRBV7-2 and TRBJ1-2; D gene uncertain. V lost 2 bases and J lost 8, with 12 bases in between. CDR1 is SGHTA, CDR2 FQGNSA, per germline. CDR3 length: 13 residues. CDR3 DNA: TGTGCCAGCAGCTTACCACCGGGGTTGGGCTACACCTTC. Its translation: CASSLPPGLGYTF.

V gene TRBV11-2 combines with J gene TRBJ2-5; 7 nucleotides agree with TRBD1. V lost 5 bases to trimming and J lost 2 bases; unmatched junction nucleotides: 8. This CDR3 spans 15 amino acids. In germline, CDR1 is SGHAT, CDR2 FQNNGV. Here the CDR3 reads CASSLGQRVQETQYF. For the CDR3, the DNA is TGTGCCAGCAGCCTGGGACAGAGAGTACAAGAGACCCAGTACTTC. Full variable domain (remainder filled in from reference TRBV11-2 and TRBJ2-5): EAGVAQSPRYKIIEKRQSVAFWCNPISGHATLYWYQQILGQGPKLLIQFQNNGVVDDSQLPKDRFSAERLKGVDSTLKIQPAKLEDSAVYLCASSLGQRVQETQYFGPGTRLLVL.

This clonotype has a handful of counts. The gene calls are TRBV29-1 and TRBJ2-1; a possible D gene is TRBD1 (6 bases). The germline V and J ends were trimmed by 0 bases and 5 bases, with 17 bases remaining between them. CDR3 length: 16 residues. CDR1 is SQVTM, CDR2 ANQGSEA, per germline. In DNA form, the CDR3 reads TGCAGCGTTGAAGATTTTGAATTGGGGGCTGACAATGAGCAGTTCTTC. It translates to CSVEDFELGADNEQFF.

This clonotype has only a few counts. The genes are TRBV6-5 and TRBJ2-7; the D gene is possibly TRBD2 (5 bases). In germline, CDR1 is MNHEY, CDR2 SVGAGI. The CDR3 is 15 residues long. Trimming pared 1 base from V and 3 bases from J, leaving 13 bases between. The CDR3 loop is CASSYFGGGIYEQYF. The CDR3 region has the DNA TGTGCCAGCAGTTACTTCGGAGGTGGAATCTACGAGCAGTACTTC.

This clonotype was detected only a few times. The gene calls are TRBV7-9 and TRBJ2-6; tentatively, D is TRBD2 (5 bases). This CDR3 is built from 15 residues. Trimming took off 4 bases at V and 0 bases at J, with 7 bases between the two ends. Germline V CDR1 and CDR2: SEHNR, FQNEAQ (reference sequence). CDR3 in DNA: TGTGCCAGCAGCTGGGAGCCCTCTGGGGCCAACGTCCTGACTTTC. Translation: CASSWEPSGANVLTF.

This clonotype was seen a few times. As DNA, the CDR3 is TGTGCCAGCAGTTACGAGGGAACGACCTACGAGCAGTACTTC. It specifies CASSYEGTTYEQYF. The rearrangement joins TRBV12-3 or TRBV12-4 to TRBJ2-7, with D possibly being TRBD2 (5 bases). The CDR3 loop spans 14 amino acids. Deletions cut 4 bases from V and 2 bases from J, with 12 bases between.

This clonotype was seen many times. The chain recombines TRBV12-3 or TRBV12-4 with TRBJ1-6, with D uncertain. The CDR3 is 15 residues long. V was cut by 7 bases and J by 5 bases, with 15 bases left in between. CDR3 residues: CASTPGGRNNSPLHF. The CDR3 DNA is TGTGCCAGCACCCCCGGCGGGCGAAATAATTCACCCCTCCACTTT.

V and J are TRBV19 and TRBJ2-5; unclear D gene. CDR3 length: 16 amino acids. The germline gives CDR1 LNHDA, CDR2 SQIVND (reference sequence). Trimming shortened V by 0 bases and J by 1 base, and 12 bases separated the two germline ends. CDR3 amino acids: CASSIEGTPLQETQYF. The DNA for the CDR3 is TGTGCCAGTAGTATAGAAGGTACACCGCTCCAAGAGACCCAGTACTTC.

In its sample, this clonotype was seen a few times. The V and J genes are TRBV19 and TRBJ1-1; D gene ambiguous. The CDR3 is made up of 13 amino acids. V lost 5 bases, J lost 5 bases, and 12 bases lay in between. The germline V gene encodes CDR1 LNHDA and CDR2 SQIVND (reference sequence). CDR3 sequence (DNA): TGTGCCAGTAGTGAGCAGGAGGGTACTGAAGCTTTCTTT. Its translation is CASSEQEGTEAFF.